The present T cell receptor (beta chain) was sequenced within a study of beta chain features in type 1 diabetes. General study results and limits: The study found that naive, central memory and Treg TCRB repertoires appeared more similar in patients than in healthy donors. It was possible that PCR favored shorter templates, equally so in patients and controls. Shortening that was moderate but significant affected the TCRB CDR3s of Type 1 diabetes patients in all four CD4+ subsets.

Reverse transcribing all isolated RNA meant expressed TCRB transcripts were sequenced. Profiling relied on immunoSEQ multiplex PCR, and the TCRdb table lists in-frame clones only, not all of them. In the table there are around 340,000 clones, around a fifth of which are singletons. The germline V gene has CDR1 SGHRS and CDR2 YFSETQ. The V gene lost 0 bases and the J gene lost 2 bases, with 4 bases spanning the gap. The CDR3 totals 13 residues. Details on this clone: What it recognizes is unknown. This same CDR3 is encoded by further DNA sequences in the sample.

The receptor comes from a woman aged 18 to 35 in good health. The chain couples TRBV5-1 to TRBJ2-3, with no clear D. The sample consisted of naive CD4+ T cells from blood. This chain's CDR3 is CASSLAVTDTQYF. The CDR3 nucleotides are TGCGCCAGCAGCTTGGCGGTCACAGATACGCAGTATTTT.